This T cell receptor (beta chain) was sequenced in a study of cytomegalovirus exposure and HLA in healthy donors. Trimming took 5 bases from V and 8 from J, leaving 12 bases between them. The CDR3 covers 12 residues. The germline V gene encodes CDR1 SNHLY and CDR2 FYNNEI. Primers for the PCR totalled 60 Vbeta and 13 Jbeta. The method was immunoSEQ multiplex PCR; TCRdb's version includes in-frame clones alone and lacks a portion of them. Found here are roughly 130,000 clones, about 70% of them singletons; the top ten hold roughly 2.7%. Sequencing was performed on PBMCs. This chain uses TRBV2 with TRBJ1-1; D not resolved. This TCR derives from a woman aged 55-70 years in good health and CMV-seropositive. As DNA, the CDR3 is TGTGCCAGCAGTCGCCCTCAACAAGAAGCTTTCTTT. This codes for CASSRPQQEAFF.